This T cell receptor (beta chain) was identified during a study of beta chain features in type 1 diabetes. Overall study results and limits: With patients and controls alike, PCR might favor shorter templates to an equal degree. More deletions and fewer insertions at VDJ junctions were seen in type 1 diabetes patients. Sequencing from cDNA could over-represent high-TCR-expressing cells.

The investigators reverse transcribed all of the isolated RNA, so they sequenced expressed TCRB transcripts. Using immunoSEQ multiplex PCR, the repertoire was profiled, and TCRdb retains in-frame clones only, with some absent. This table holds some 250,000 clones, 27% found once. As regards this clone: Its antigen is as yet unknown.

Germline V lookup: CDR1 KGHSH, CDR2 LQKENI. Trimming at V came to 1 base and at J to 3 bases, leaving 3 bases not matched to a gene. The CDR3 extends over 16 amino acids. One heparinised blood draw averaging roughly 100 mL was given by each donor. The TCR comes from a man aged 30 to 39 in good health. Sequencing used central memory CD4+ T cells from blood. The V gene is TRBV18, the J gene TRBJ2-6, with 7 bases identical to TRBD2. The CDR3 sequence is CASSPQPSGGANVLTF. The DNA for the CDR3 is TGTGCCAGCTCACCACAGCCTAGCGGTGGGGCCAACGTCCTGACTTTC. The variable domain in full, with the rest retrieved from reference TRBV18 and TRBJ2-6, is NAGVMQNPRHLVRRRGQEARLRCSPMKGHSHVYWYRQLPEEGLKFMVYLQKENIIDESGMPKERFSAEFPKEGPSILRIQQVVRGDSAAYFCASSPQPSGGANVLTFGAGSRLTVL.